This TCR beta chain comes out of a study of T cell responses to AZD1222 COVID-19 vaccine. Clones were read by immunoSEQ multiplex PCR, and TCRdb kept only the in-frame ones, dropping some. Among fewer than 110,000 clones, nearly 90% were seen once, and the ten largest hold approximately 4.8%. CDR3 size: 15 residues. Trimming stripped 4 bases from V and 2 bases from J, with 12 bases between. From germline, CDR1 is LNHDA and CDR2 SQIVND (reference sequence). Regarding the study as a whole: Repertoires were collected only later (after the peak T cell response had occurred).

Only one count was recorded for this clone. Its antigen is unidentified. Sequenced here: peripheral blood, sampled 28 days after the second AZD1222 dose. The source is an adult who received the AZD1222 COVID-19 vaccine. The chain joins TRBV19 to TRBJ1-5; possibly TRBD1 for D (5 bases). For the CDR3, the DNA is TGTGCCAGTAGTAGACGGGACGGGCGCAATCAGCCCCAGCATTTT. This sequence encodes CASSRRDGRNQPQHF.